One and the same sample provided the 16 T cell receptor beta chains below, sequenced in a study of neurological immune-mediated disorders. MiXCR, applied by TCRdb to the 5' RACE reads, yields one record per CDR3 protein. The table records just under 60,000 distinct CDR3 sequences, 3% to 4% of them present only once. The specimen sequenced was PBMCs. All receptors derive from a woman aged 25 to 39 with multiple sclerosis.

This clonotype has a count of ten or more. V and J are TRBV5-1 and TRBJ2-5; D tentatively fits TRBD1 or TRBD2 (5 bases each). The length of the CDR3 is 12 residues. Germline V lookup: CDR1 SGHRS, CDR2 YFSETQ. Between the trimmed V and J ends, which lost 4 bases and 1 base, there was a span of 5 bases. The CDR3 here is CASSGGQETQYF. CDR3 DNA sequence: TGCGCCAGCAGCGGGGGCCAAGAGACCCAGTACTTC.

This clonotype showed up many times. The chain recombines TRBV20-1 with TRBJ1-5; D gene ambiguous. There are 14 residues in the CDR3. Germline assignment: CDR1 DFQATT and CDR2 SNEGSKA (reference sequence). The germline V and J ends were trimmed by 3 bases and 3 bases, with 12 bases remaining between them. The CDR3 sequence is CSARASRVNQPQHF. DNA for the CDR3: TGCAGTGCTAGGGCCAGCCGAGTCAATCAGCCCCAGCATTTT.

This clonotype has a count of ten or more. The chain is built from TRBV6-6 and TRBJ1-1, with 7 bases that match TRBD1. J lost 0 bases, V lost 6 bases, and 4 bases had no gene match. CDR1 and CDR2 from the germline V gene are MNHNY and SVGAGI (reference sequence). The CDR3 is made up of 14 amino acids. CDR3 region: CASRQGTMNTEAFF. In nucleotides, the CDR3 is TGTGCCAGCAGACAGGGGACCATGAACACTGAAGCTTTCTTT.

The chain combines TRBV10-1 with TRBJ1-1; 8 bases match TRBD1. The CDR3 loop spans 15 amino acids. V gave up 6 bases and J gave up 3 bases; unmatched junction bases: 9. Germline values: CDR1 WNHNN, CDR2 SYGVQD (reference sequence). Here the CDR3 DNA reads TGCGCCAGCAGGATGCCAGGGGGCGCGGACACTGAAGCTTTCTTT. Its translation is CASRMPGGADTEAFF.

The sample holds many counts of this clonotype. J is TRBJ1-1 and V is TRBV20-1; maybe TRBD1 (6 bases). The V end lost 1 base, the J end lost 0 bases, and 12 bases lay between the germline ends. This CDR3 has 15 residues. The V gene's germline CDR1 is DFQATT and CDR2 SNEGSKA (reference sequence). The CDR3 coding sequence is TGCAGTGCTAGAGCTATGAGGGGGATGAACACTGAAGCTTTCTTT. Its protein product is CSARAMRGMNTEAFF.

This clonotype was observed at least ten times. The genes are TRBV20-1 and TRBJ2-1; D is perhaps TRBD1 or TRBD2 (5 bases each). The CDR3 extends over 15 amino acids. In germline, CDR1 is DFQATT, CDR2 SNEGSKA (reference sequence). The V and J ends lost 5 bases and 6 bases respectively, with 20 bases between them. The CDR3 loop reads CSAETGTTIRNEQFF. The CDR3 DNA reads TGCAGTGCTGAGACCGGGACCACCATACGCAATGAGCAGTTCTTC.

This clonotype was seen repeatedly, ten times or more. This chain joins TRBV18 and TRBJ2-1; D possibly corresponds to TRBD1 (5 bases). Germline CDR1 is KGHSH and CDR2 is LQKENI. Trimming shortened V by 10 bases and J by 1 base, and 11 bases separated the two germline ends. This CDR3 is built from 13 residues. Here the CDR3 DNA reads TGTGCCACTGCCAACAGGTCCTACAATGAGCAGTTCTTC. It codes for CATANRSYNEQFF.

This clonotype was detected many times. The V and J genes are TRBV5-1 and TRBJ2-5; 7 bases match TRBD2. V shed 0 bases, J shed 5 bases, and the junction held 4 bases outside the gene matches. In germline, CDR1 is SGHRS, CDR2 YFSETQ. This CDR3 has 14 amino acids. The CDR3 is CASSLERGTETQYF. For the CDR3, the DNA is TGCGCCAGCAGCTTGGAGCGGGGTACGGAGACCCAGTACTTC.

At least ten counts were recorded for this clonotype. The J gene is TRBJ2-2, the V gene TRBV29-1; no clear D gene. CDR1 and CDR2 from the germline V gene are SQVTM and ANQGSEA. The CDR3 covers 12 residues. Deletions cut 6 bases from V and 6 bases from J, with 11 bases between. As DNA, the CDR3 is TGCAGCGTGGTAATGCCGTCCGGGGAGCTGTTTTTT. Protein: CSVVMPSGELFF.

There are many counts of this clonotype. CDR3 region: CSARDLTGLSYEQYF. CDR3 DNA sequence: TGCAGTGCTAGAGATCTCACAGGTCTGAGCTACGAGCAGTACTTC. The V and J genes are TRBV20-1 and TRBJ2-7; D perhaps matches TRBD1 (5 bases). Trimming stripped 0 bases from V and 3 bases from J, with 15 bases between. CDR3 size: 15 residues. The V gene's germline CDR1 is DFQATT and CDR2 SNEGSKA (reference sequence).

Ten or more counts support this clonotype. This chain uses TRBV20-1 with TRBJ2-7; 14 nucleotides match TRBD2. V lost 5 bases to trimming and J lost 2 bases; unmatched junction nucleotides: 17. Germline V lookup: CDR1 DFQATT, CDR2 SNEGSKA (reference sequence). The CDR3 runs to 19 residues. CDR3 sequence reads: CSALKPGLAGDLITYEQYF. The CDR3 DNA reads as TGCAGTGCTCTCAAACCGGGACTAGCGGGAGATTTGATCACCTACGAGCAGTACTTC.

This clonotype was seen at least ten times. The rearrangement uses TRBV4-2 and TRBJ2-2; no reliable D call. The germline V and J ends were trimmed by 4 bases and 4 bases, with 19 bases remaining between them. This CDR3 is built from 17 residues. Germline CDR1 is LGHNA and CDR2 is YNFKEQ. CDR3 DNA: TGTGCCAGCAGCCGTGGATCAGTGTCTTCGGGCACCGGGGAGCTGTTTTTT. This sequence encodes CASSRGSVSSGTGELFF.

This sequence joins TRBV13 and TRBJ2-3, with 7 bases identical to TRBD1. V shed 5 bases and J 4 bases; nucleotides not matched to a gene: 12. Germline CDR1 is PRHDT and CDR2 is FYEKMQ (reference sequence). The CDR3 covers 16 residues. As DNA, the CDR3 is TGTGCCAGCAGCGACCGGGACAGCAAACTCCCAGATACGCAGTATTTT. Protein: CASSDRDSKLPDTQYF.

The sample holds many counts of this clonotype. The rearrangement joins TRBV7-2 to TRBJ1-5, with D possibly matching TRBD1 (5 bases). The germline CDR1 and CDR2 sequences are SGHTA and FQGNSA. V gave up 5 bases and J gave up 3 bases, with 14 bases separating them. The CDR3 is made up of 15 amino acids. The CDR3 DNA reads TGTGCCAGCAGCCAGGGACTTCAACCCAATCAGCCCCAGCATTTT. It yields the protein CASSQGLQPNQPQHF.

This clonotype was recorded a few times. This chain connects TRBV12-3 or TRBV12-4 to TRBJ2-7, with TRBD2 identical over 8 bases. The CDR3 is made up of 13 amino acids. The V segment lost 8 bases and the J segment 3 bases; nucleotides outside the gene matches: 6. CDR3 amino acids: CASGTSFVYEQYF. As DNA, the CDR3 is TGTGCCAGCGGGACTAGTTTTGTCTACGAGCAGTACTTC.

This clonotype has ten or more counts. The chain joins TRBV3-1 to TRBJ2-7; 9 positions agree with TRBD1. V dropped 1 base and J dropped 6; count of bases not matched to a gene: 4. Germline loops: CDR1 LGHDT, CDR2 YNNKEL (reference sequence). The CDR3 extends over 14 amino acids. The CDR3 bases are TGTGCCAGCAGCCAAGGGACAGGGGCAAGCGAGCAGTACTTC. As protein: CASSQGTGASEQYF.